Each of the 14 T cell receptor beta chains below was sequenced from the same sample in a study of T-cell memory formation after mild COVID-19. TCRdb fed the 5' RACE reads into MiXCR, producing one record per CDR3 protein. The sample consists of hundreds of thousands of distinct CDR3 sequences, about 20% of them appearing once. The sequenced sample was PBMCs or a T cell subset sorted from them (not recorded which). The origin of the receptors is an adult woman who had mild COVID-19 (a few samples of this study predate the infection). Cell type and time point are not known.

V and J are TRBV20-1 and TRBJ1-6; 10 nucleotides match TRBD1. Per the germline V gene, CDR1 is DFQATT and CDR2 is SNEGSKA (reference sequence). Trimming took 2 bases from V and 9 from J; bases not matched to a gene: 7. CDR3 length: 15 amino acids. CDR3 sequence reads: CSARNRDRGVSPLHF. Here the CDR3 DNA reads TGCAGTGCTAGAAACCGGGACAGGGGAGTTTCACCCCTCCACTTT.

This clonotype has just a few counts. This chain joins TRBV25-1 and TRBJ2-5, with D perhaps TRBD1 or TRBD2 (5 bases each). V lost 3 bases, J lost 3 bases, and 20 bases lay in between. CDR3 length: 17 amino acids. Germline V gene data show CDR1 as MGHDK and CDR2 as SYGVNS. Written as DNA, the CDR3 is TGTGCCAGCAGTGATCAGGCTCCCCGGGACGGAGAAGAGACCCAGTACTTC. The encoded protein is CASSDQAPRDGEETQYF.

V and J are TRBV12-3 or TRBV12-4 and TRBJ2-2, with 8 bases matching TRBD2. Losses at the gene ends were 6 bases for V and 0 bases for J; bases not matched to a gene: 3. There are 15 residues in the CDR3. The CDR3: CASSSGLANTGELFF. CDR3 DNA sequence: TGTGCCAGCAGCTCGGGACTAGCGAACACCGGGGAGCTGTTTTTT.

In this sample, this clonotype turned up a few times. DNA for the CDR3: TGCAGCGTTGAAGGGCAGGGGGCCTTCTATGGCTACACCTTC. Protein: CSVEGQGAFYGYTF. The rearrangement joins TRBV29-1 to TRBJ1-2; 8 bases map to TRBD1. Trimming removed 1 base from V and 4 bases from J; junction bases left unmatched: 5. Per the germline V gene, CDR1 is SQVTM and CDR2 is ANQGSEA. The CDR3 totals 14 residues.

The table lists this clonotype with a few counts. The V gene is TRBV30, the J gene TRBJ2-4; weak D call: TRBD1 (5 bases). Trimming left V 0 bases short and J 0 bases short, with 12 bases between. CDR1 is GTSNPN and CDR2 is SVGIG in the germline V gene (reference sequence). This CDR3 is 16 amino acids long. The CDR3 sequence: CAWSVAGSIAKNIQYF. The CDR3 DNA reads as TGTGCCTGGAGTGTGGCAGGGTCTATAGCCAAAAACATTCAGTACTTC.

This clonotype was counted between two and nine times. The chain employs TRBV3-1 and TRBJ2-3, with D possibly TRBD2 on 5 matching bases. Germline V CDR1 and CDR2: LGHDT, YNNKEL (reference sequence). V was cut by 3 bases and J by 6 bases, with 13 bases left in between. CDR3 length equals 14 residues. As DNA, the CDR3 is TGTGCCAGCAGCCAGCGGGTTGGCAAGGATACGCAGTATTTT. Translation: CASSQRVGKDTQYF.

This clonotype was recorded a few times. The gene calls are TRBV20-1 and TRBJ1-1; 8 nucleotides align to TRBD1. The CDR3 runs 13 residues. V shed 0 bases and J 6 bases; nucleotides not matched to a gene: 3. The V gene's germline CDR1 is DFQATT and CDR2 SNEGSKA (reference sequence). The chain's CDR3 is CSARDQGAPEAFF. CDR3 DNA: TGCAGTGCTAGAGATCAGGGGGCGCCTGAAGCTTTCTTT.

This clonotype was picked up a small number of times. CDR3 sequence reads: CASSPGLTYEQYF. CDR3 sequence (DNA): TGTGCCAGTAGTCCGGGACTGACCTACGAGCAGTACTTC. The chain couples TRBV19 to TRBJ2-7; a weak D match, TRBD2 (6 bases). In germline, CDR1 is LNHDA, CDR2 SQIVND (reference sequence). V lost 5 bases, J lost 2 bases, and 10 bases lay in between. This CDR3 has 13 residues.

V gene TRBV12-3 or TRBV12-4 combines with J gene TRBJ2-4; D might be TRBD2 (6 bases). Between the trimmed V and J ends, which lost 2 bases and 9 bases, there was a span of 20 bases. The CDR3 runs to 16 residues. The CDR3 DNA sequence: TGTGCCAGCAGTTTATCGGCTAGCGAGAGGGCGGGCATTCAGTACTTC. Protein sequence: CASSLSASERAGIQYF.

The CDR3 coding sequence is TGTGCCAGCACCGATACCCCGGGACTAGTTATTACAGATACGCAGTATTTT. This translates into CASTDTPGLVITDTQYF. This chain joins TRBV12-3 or TRBV12-4 and TRBJ2-3, with TRBD2 identical over 8 bases. Unmatched junction bases numbered 15, after V lost 7 bases and J lost 3 bases. The length of the CDR3 is 17 residues.

This clonotype was seen repeatedly, ten times or more. The chain has TRBV12-3 or TRBV12-4 and TRBJ2-3; D not certain. The V and J ends lost 7 bases and 2 bases respectively, with 7 bases between them. The CDR3 is 12 residues long. The CDR3 region is CASTTFTDTQYF. Here the CDR3 DNA reads TGTGCCAGCACCACTTTCACAGATACGCAGTATTTT.

In its sample, this clonotype was seen many times. The chain has TRBV5-4 and TRBJ2-7; D ambiguous. CDR1 is SGHNT, CDR2 YYREEE, per germline (reference sequence). V lost 2 bases and J 2 bases, leaving 8 bases between the germline ends. The CDR3 consists of 13 residues. DNA of the CDR3: TGTGCCAGCAGCTTCGGCCAGACCTACGAGCAGTACTTC. Its protein is CASSFGQTYEQYF.

The chain joins TRBV7-9 to TRBJ1-2; 7 nucleotides line up with TRBD1. The CDR3 spans 14 residues. Germline V gives CDR1 SEHNR, CDR2 FQNEAQ (reference sequence). V was pared by 1 base and J by 5 bases, with 4 bases of the junction left unmatched. This chain's CDR3 is CASSLEGAGYGYTF. As DNA, the CDR3 is TGTGCCAGCAGCTTAGAGGGGGCAGGGTATGGCTACACCTTC.

This clonotype occurred a few times. V usage is TRBV19 and J usage is TRBJ1-5; D is possibly TRBD1 (6 bases). The CDR3 is 13 residues long. Germline assignment: CDR1 LNHDA and CDR2 SQIVND (reference sequence). Trimming stripped 7 bases from V and 5 bases from J, with 12 bases between. The CDR3 loop is CASTDSLYQPQHF. CDR3 bases: TGTGCCAGTACGGACAGCTTGTATCAGCCCCAGCATTTT.